The next 7 T cell receptor beta chains were all read from a single sample in a study of immune characterization of retroperitoneal liposarcoma. TCRdb fed the PCR reads into MiXCR, producing one record per CDR3 protein. The table has roughly 9,800 distinct CDR3 sequences, less than 40% seen once. The sample taken for sequencing was tumor tissue. The receptors were gathered from a female donor with retroperitoneal liposarcoma.

This clonotype is medium-sized within its sample. The chain combines TRBV6-1 with TRBJ2-5, with 11 bases lining up with TRBD1. This CDR3 spans 15 amino acids. Per the germline V gene, CDR1 is MNHNS and CDR2 is SASEGT. With V trimmed by 3 bases and J by 11 bases, 11 bases remained unmatched. The CDR3 reads CASSDGTGGHNEQYF. The CDR3 nucleotides are TGTGCCAGCAGTGATGGGACAGGGGGTCACAATGAGCAGTACTTC.

In this sample, this clonotype turned up a few times. J is TRBJ2-5 and V is TRBV6-6; perhaps TRBD2 as D (6 bases). The end of the DNA is better explained by TRBJ2-1, so the J call may be wrong. Germline lookup yields CDR1 MNHNY and CDR2 SVGAGI (reference sequence). The length of the CDR3 is 16 residues. The CDR3, as DNA: TGTGCCAGCAGTTACTCCACGGGTCCCGGGGGCAATGAGCAGTTCTTC. It translates to CASSYSTGPGGNEQFF.

The table lists this clonotype with a few counts. The CDR3 DNA reads TGTGCCAGCAGTTGGACTAGCGCGAGCTCCTACGAGCAGTACTTC. Protein sequence: CASSWTSASSYEQYF. The chain links TRBV11-2 to TRBJ2-5; 9 bases align to TRBD2. The end of the DNA aligns better with TRBJ2-7, so the J call may be wrong. The CDR3 spans 15 residues. CDR1 SGHAT and CDR2 FQNNGV come from the germline V gene.

This rearrangement joins TRBV27 to TRBJ2-1; D gene uncertain. V dropped 0 bases and J dropped 2 bases, with 14 bases sitting between them. Germline assignment: CDR1 MNHEY and CDR2 SMNVEV (reference sequence). This CDR3 is 17 amino acids long. The CDR3 protein is CASSLSPNLGTYNEQFF. CDR3 sequence (DNA): TGTGCCAGCAGTTTATCGCCCAACCTCGGCACCTACAATGAGCAGTTCTTC.

The chain links TRBV6-8 to TRBJ2-7; TRBD2 aligns across 12 bases. With 5 bases clipped from V and 0 bases from J, the junction kept 2 bases outside the gene matches. The CDR3 sequence is 15 residues long. Germline CDR1 reads MNHGY; CDR2 reads SAAAGT. In nucleotides, the CDR3 is TGTGCCAGCAGTCTGACTAGCGGGAGCTCCTACGAGCAGTACTTC. This codes for CASSLTSGSSYEQYF.

This chain joins TRBV10-2 and TRBJ2-3; D unclear. CDR3 length equals 11 residues. Trimming cost V 4 bases and J 6 bases, with 5 bases left between them. Germline V lookup: CDR1 WSHSY, CDR2 SAAADI. CDR3 nucleotide sequence: TGCGCCAGCAGTGTTTTCGATACGCAGTATTTT. Translated: CASSVFDTQYF.

V is TRBV10-1 and J is TRBJ2-1; TRBD1 might be the D (6 bases). Germline V gives CDR1 WNHNN, CDR2 SYGVQD (reference sequence). Between the trimmed V and J ends, which lost 0 bases and 0 bases, there was a span of 15 bases. CDR3 length: 18 residues. The CDR3: CASSESGTPTSSYNEQFF. The CDR3 DNA follows: TGCGCCAGCAGTGAGTCGGGGACACCGACGAGCTCCTACAATGAGCAGTTCTTC.